These 4 T cell receptor beta chains originate from one sample sequenced in a study of T-cell memory formation after mild COVID-19. TCRdb reprocessed the 5' RACE reads via MiXCR and lists one record per CDR3 protein. This table holds roughly 45,000 distinct CDR3 sequences, 25% to 35% found once. What was sequenced was PBMCs or a T cell subset sorted from them (not recorded which). The receptors here all came from a man between 18 and 35 years old who had mild COVID-19 (a few samples of this study predate the infection). Cell type and time point are not known.

V usage is TRBV6-5 and J usage is TRBJ1-1; D may be TRBD1 (5 bases). The CDR3 covers 13 residues. Trimming stripped 6 bases from V and 1 base from J, with 9 bases between. The germline V gene encodes CDR1 MNHEY and CDR2 SVGAGI. The CDR3 nucleotides read TGTGCCAGCAGGCAGGGCAGGAACACTGAAGCTTTCTTT. Protein: CASRQGRNTEAFF.

This clonotype was seen once. This rearrangement joins TRBV19 to TRBJ1-2, with D hard to call. Germline values: CDR1 LNHDA, CDR2 SQIVND (reference sequence). V lost 5 bases, J lost 13 bases, and 8 bases lay in between. The CDR3 spans 9 residues. CDR3 nucleotides: TGTGCCAGTAGTCCACCCCGCACCTTC. Protein sequence: CASSPPRTF.

The chain employs TRBV6-6 and TRBJ2-3; 7 nucleotides match TRBD2. The CDR3 length is 16 residues. J was trimmed by 0 bases and V by 7 bases; bases with no gene match: 10. CDR1 is MNHNY and CDR2 is SVGAGI in the germline V gene (reference sequence). The CDR3 is CASNPPRSGSTDTQYF. CDR3 bases: TGTGCCAGCAACCCACCACGTAGCGGGAGCACAGATACGCAGTATTTT.

This clonotype has just a few counts. J is TRBJ2-5 and V is TRBV7-6; TRBD2 aligns across 8 bases. This CDR3 contains 16 residues. CDR1 is SGHVS and CDR2 is FNYEAQ in the germline V gene. V shed 3 bases and J 0 bases; nucleotides not matched to a gene: 6. In DNA, the CDR3 is TGTGCCAGCAGCTTGGAGCGGGGGTTCAACCAAGAGACCCAGTACTTC. It encodes CASSLERGFNQETQYF.